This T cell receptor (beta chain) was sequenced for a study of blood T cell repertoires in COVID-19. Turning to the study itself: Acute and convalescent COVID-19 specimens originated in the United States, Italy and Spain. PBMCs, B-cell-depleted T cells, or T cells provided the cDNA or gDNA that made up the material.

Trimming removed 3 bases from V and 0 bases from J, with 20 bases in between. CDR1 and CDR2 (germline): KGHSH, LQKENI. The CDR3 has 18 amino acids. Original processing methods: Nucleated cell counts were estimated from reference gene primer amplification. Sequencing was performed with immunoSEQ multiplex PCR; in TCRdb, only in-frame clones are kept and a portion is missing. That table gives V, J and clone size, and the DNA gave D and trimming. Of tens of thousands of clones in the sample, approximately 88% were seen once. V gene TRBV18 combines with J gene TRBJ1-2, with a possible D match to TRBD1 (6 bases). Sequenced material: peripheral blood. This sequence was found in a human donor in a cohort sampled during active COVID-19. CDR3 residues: CASSPLGQGLGANYGYTF. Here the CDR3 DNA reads TGTGCCAGCTCACCCCTGGGGCAGGGGCTTGGTGCTAACTATGGCTACACCTTC.